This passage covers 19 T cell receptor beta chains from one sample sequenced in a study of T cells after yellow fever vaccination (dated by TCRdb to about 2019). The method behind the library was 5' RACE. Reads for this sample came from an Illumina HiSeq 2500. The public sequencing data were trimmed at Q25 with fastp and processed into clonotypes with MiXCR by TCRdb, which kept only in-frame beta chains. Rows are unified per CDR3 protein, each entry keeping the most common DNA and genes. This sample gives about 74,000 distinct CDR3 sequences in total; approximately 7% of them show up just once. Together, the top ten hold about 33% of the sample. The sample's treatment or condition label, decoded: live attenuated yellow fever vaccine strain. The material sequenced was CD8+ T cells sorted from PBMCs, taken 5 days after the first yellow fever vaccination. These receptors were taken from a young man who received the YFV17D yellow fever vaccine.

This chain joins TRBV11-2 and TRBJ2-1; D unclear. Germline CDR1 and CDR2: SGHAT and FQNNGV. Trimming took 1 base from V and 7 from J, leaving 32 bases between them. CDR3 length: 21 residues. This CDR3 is CASSLVRSGIASMVEVNEQFF. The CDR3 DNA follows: TGTGCCAGCAGCTTAGTCCGGTCCGGAATAGCATCAATGGTCGAGGTTAATGAGCAGTTCTTC.

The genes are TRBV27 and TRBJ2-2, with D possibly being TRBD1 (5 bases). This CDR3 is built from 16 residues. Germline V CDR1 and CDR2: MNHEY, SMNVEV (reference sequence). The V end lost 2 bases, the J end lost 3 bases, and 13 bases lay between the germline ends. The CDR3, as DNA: TGTGCCAGCAGTTTAGAAGGGGCGATCTACACCGGGGAGCTGTTTTTT. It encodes CASSLEGAIYTGELFF.

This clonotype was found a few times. The DNA of the CDR3 is TGTGCCAGCAGCTTAGCGTACGGGAACCAAGAGACCCAGTACTTC. It codes for CASSLAYGNQETQYF. The chain recombines TRBV7-6 with TRBJ2-5, with D possibly being TRBD2 (5 bases). Germline V gene data show CDR1 as SGHVS and CDR2 as FNYEAQ. The CDR3 covers 15 residues. The V and J ends lost 0 bases and 0 bases respectively, with 8 bases between them.

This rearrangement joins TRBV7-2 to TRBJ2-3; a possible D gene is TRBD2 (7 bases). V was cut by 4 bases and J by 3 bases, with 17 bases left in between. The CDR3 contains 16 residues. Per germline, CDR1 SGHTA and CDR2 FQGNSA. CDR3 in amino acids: CASSYLGGGATDTQYF. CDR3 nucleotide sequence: TGTGCCAGCAGCTATCTAGGGGGGGGGGCGACAGATACGCAGTATTTT.

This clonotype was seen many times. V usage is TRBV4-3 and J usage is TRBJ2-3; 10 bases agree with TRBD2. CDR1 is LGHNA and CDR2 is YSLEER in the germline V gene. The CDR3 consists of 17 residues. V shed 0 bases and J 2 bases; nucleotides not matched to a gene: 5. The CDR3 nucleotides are TGCGCCAGCAGCCAAGATACAACTAGCGGGGACACAGATACGCAGTATTTT. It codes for CASSQDTTSGDTDTQYF.

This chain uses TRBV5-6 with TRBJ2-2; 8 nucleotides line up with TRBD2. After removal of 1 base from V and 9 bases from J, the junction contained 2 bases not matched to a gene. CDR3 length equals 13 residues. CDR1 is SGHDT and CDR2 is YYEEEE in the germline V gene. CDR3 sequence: CASSLSGGRELFF. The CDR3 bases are TGTGCCAGCAGCTTGAGCGGGGGCAGGGAGCTGTTTTTT.

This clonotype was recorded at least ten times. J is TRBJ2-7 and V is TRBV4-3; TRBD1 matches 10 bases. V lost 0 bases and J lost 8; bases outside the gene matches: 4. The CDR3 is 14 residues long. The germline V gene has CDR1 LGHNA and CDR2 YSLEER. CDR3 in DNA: TGCGCCAGCAGCCAAGAAGGGACAGGGGATAAGCAGTACTTC. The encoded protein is CASSQEGTGDKQYF.

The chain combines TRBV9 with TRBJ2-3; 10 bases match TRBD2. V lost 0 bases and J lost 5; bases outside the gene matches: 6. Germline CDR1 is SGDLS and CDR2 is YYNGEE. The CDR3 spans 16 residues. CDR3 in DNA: TGTGCCAGCAGCGTAGATCCTAGCGGGGGTGAAGATACGCAGTATTTT. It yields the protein CASSVDPSGGEDTQYF.

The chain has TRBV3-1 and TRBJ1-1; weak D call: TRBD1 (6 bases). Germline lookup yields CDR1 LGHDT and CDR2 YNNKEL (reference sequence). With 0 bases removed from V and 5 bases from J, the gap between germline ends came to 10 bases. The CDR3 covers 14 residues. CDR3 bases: TGTGCCAGCAGCCAAGACGGGACACGGACTGAAGCTTTCTTT. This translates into CASSQDGTRTEAFF.

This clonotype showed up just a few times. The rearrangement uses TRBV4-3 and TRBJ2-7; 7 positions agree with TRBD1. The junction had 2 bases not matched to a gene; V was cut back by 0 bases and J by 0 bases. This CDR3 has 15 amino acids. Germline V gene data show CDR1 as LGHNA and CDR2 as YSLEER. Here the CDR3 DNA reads TGCGCCAGCAGCCAAGAACAGGGGAGCTCCTACGAGCAGTACTTC. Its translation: CASSQEQGSSYEQYF.

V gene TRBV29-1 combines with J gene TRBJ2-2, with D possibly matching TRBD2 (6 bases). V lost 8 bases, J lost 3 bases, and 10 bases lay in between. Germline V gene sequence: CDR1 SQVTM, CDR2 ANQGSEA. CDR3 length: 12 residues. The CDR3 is CSTSTHTGELFF. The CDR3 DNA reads TGCAGCACTAGCACCCACACCGGGGAGCTGTTTTTT.

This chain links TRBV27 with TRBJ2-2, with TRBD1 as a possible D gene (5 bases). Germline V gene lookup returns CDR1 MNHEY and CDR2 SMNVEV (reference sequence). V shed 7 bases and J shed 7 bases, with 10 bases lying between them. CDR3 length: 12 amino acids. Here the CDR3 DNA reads TGTGCCAGCACTAAGGGGTACGGGGAGCTGTTTTTT. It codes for CASTKGYGELFF.

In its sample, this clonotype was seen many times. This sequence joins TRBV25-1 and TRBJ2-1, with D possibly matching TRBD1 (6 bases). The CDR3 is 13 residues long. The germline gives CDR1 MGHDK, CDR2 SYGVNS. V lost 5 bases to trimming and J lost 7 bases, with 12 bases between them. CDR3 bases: TGTGCCAGCAGTAATACAGGGTGGAATGAGCAGTTCTTC. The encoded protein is CASSNTGWNEQFF.

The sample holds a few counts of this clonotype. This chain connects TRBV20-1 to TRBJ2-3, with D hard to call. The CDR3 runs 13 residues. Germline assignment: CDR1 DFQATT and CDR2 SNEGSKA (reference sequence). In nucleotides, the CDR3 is TGCCTCGTGCCCTTTATCGGTGCAGATACGCAGTATTTT. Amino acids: CLVPFIGADTQYF.

The DNA for the CDR3 is TGCGCCAGCAGCCAAGCGACGGCTAACTATGGCTACACCTTC. This codes for CASSQATANYGYTF. The chain is built from TRBV4-1 and TRBJ1-2; the D is unclear. CDR3 length equals 14 residues. CDR1 and CDR2 (germline): MGHRA, YSYEKL. V lost 1 base to trimming and J lost 0 bases, with 6 bases between them.

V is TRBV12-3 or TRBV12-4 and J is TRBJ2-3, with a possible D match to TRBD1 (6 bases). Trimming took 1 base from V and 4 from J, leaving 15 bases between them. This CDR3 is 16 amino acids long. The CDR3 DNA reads TGTGCCAGCAGTTTAGTGGGGACATGGTTGGCAGATACGCAGTATTTT. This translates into CASSLVGTWLADTQYF.

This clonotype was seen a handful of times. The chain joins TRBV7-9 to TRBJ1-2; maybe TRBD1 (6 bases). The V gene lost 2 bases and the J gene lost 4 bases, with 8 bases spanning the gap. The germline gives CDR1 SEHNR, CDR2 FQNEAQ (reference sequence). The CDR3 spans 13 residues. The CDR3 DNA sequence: TGTGCCAGCAGCTTATTGACAGGCTATGGCTACACCTTC. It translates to CASSLLTGYGYTF.

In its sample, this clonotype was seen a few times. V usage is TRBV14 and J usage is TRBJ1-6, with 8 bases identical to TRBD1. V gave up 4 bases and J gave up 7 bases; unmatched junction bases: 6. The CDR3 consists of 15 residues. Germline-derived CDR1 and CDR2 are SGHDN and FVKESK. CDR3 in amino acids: CASSRQGFNNSPLHF. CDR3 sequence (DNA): TGTGCCAGCAGCCGACAGGGGTTTAACAATTCACCCCTCCACTTT.

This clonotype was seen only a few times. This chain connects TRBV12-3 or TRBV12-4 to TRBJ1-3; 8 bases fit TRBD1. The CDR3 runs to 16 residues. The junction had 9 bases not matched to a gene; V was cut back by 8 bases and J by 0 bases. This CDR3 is CASAPGGAVSGNTIYF. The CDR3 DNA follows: TGTGCCAGCGCCCCAGGGGGCGCCGTCTCTGGAAACACCATATATTTT.